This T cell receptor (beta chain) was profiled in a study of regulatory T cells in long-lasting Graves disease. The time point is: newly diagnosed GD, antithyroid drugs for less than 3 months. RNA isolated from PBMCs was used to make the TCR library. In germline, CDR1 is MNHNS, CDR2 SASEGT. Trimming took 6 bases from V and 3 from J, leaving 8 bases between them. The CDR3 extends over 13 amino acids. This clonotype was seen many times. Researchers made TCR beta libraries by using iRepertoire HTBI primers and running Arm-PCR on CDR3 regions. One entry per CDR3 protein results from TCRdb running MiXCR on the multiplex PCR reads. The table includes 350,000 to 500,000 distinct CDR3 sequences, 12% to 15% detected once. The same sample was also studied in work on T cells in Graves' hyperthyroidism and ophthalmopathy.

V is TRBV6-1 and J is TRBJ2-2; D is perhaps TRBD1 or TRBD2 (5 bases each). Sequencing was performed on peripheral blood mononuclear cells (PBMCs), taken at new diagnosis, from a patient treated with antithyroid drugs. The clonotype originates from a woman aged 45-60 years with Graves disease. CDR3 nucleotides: TGTGCCAGCAGACGAGGGGACACCGGGGAGCTGTTTTTT. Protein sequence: CASRRGDTGELFF.